This TCR beta chain was obtained from a study of molecular identifiers for immune sequencing clone quantification. Study-wide background: Across replicate runs, RNA obtained from approximately 20,000 or 100,000 naive CD8 cells was divided into five, with four undergoing sequencing.

The CDR3 is 12 amino acids. The V and J ends lost 3 bases and 9 bases respectively, with 9 bases between them. Study results and limitations: It was shown that clones above 20 RNA copies held over 98% of effector molecules, but under 1% in naive cells.

MiXCR, applied by TCRdb to the PCR reads, yields one record per CDR3 protein. Seen here are some 680,000 distinct CDR3 sequences, over 25% observed once, and the top ten hold about 0.73%. A remark on this clonotype: The antigen remains undetermined.

Specimen: naive CD8+ T cells from blood, with Jurkat cell RNA spiked in. This sample's subset: FACS-sorted CD8+CD4-CCR7+CD45RA+ naive T cells. This TCR derives from a human donor in good health. Some libraries in this study had Jurkat cell RNA spiked in. This chain connects TRBV12-3 or TRBV12-4 to TRBJ2-1; D gene uncertain. CDR3 in amino acids: CASSFWASEQFF. The CDR3, as DNA: TGTGCCAGCAGTTTTTGGGCGAGTGAGCAGTTCTTC.